What follows is one TCR beta chain and its context. Antigen unknown. The data were obtained in a study of T cell responses to AZD1222 COVID-19 vaccine. General observations from the study: Sampled repertoires all dated from after the peak T cell response. Reportedly, nearly half the spike-specific TCRs target unmutated variant regions.

Some clones are missing from TCRdb's copy, which holds only in-frame ones; the method was immunoSEQ multiplex PCR. The sample has nearly 110,000 clones; 80% to 95% are singletons. After removal of 6 bases from V and 8 bases from J, the junction contained 4 bases not matched to a gene. Germline CDR1 ENHRY, CDR2 SYGVKD. CDR3 length: 13 amino acids. The genes are TRBV10-3 and TRBJ2-2; 9 positions agree with TRBD2. This TCR derives from an adult who received the AZD1222 COVID-19 vaccine. The source material was peripheral blood, sampled 28 days after the second AZD1222 dose. DNA for the CDR3: TGTGCCATCAGGGGTAGCGGGAGTGGGGAGCTGTTTTTT. This encodes CAIRGSGSGELFF.